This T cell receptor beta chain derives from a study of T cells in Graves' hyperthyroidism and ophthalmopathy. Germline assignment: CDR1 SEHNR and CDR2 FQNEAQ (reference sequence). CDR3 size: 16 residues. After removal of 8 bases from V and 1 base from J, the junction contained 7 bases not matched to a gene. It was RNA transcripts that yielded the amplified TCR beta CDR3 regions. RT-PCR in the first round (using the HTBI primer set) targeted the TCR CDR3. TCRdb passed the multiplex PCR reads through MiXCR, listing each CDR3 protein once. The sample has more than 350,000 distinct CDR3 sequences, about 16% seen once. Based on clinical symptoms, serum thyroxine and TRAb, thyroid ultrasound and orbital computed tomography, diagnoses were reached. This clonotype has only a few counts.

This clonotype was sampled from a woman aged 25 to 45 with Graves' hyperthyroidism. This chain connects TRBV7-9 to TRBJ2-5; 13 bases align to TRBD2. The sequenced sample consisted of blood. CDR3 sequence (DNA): TGTGCCAGCTCGACGGGACTAGCGGGACGCCAAGAGACCCAGTACTTC. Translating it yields CASSTGLAGRQETQYF.